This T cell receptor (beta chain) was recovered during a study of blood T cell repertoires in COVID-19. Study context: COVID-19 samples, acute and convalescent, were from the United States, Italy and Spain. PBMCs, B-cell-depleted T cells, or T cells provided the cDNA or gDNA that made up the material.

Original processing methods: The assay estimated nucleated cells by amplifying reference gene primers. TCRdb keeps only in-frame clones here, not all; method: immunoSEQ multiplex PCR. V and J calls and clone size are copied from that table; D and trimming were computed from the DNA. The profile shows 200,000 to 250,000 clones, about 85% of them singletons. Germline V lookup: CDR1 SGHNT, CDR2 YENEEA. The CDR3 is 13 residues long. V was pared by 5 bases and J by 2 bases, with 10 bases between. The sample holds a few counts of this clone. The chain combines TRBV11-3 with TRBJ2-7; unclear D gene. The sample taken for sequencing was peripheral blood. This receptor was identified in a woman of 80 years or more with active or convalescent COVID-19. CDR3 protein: CASSDTAAYEQYF. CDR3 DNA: TGTGCCAGCAGCGACACCGCCGCCTACGAGCAGTACTTC.